This TCR beta chain derives from a study of PD-1 blockade in classical Hodgkin lymphoma. In the study overall: Nivolumab dosing for patients was 3 mg/kg, administered intravenously every 2 weeks.

This clone came up a few times. Its specificity is not known. The CDR3 is made up of 15 amino acids. Per germline, CDR1 LNHDA and CDR2 SQIVND (reference sequence). V was clipped by 3 bases and J by 4 bases; unmatched bases: 8. Each patient experienced a relapse that followed autologous stem cell transplantation, and brentuximab vedotin exposure varied. Negative selection with magnetic separation was used to purify CD4+ T cells from thawed PBMCs. Best response was recorded as complete response, partial response or progressive disease. Notes on the study in general: Diversity in CD4+ TCRs, unlike that measured in CD8+ TCRs, had risen significantly by C4D1. Excluded were patients who started nivolumab under 1 year after ASCT, a group that had lower diversity.

Profiled with immunoSEQ multiplex PCR; TCRdb holds only in-frame clones, not every one. The data contain 30,000 to 35,000 clones, about nine tenths of them seen just once; the ten biggest clones take up less than 0.3%. The sample in question was CD4+ T cells from blood, obtained at baseline. The TCR originated in a human donor with classical Hodgkin lymphoma. The rearrangement links TRBV19 to TRBJ1-1, with 7 nucleotides matching TRBD1. The DNA for the CDR3 is TGTGCCAGTAGTATCGTGGACAGGAAAGGCACTGAAGCTTTCTTT. This encodes CASSIVDRKGTEAFF.